This T cell receptor (beta chain) was observed in a study of cytomegalovirus exposure and HLA in healthy donors. The PCR made use of 60 Vbeta and 13 Jbeta primers. Profiling relied on immunoSEQ multiplex PCR, and the TCRdb table lists in-frame clones only, not all of them. The sample has some 170,000 clones; 65% to 85% are singletons. The CDR3 length is 14 residues. CDR1 and CDR2 from the germline V gene are ENHRY and SYGVKD. V lost 4 bases to trimming and J lost 3 bases, with 12 bases between them. Material: PBMCs. The sequence was collected from a woman in her 30s in good health and CMV-seropositive. The chain carries TRBV10-3 and TRBJ1-2, with D perhaps TRBD1 (5 bases). The CDR3, as DNA: TGTGCCATCAGTGCGGCCCGGGGGGACTATGGCTACACCTTC. Protein: CAISAARGDYGYTF.